These 27 T cell receptor beta chains share one sample of origin, sequenced in a study of CD8 T cells in ankylosing spondylitis. TCRdb recomputed calls from the 5' RACE reads with MiXCR, one row per CDR3 protein. This sample has a few hundred thousand distinct CDR3 sequences, with about 20% found just once. Antigens for these TCRs are unknown. Study-wide points: Made up of eight or nine highly homologous variants, a TCR beta motif appeared characteristic of ankylosing spondylitis blood.

What was sequenced was blood, either unsorted or a sorted T cell fraction (not recorded which). These receptors all come from a male donor with ankylosing spondylitis.

V gene TRBV7-9 combines with J gene TRBJ2-1; 7 nucleotides align to TRBD2. Germline V gene lookup returns CDR1 SEHNR and CDR2 FQNEAQ (reference sequence). The CDR3 has 16 amino acids. V lost 0 bases and J lost 6; bases outside the gene matches: 8. Written as DNA, the CDR3 is TGTGCCAGCAGCTTAGCGGTGAGGCTAGCGGCCAATGAGCAGTTCTTC. As protein: CASSLAVRLAANEQFF.

This clonotype was observed a few times. This chain joins TRBV7-8 and TRBJ2-2; the D gene could be TRBD1 or TRBD2 (5 bases each). This CDR3 comprises 13 residues. From germline, CDR1 is SGHVS and CDR2 FQNEAQ. The V and J ends lost 2 bases and 9 bases respectively, with 10 bases between them. CDR3 region: CASSLTGARELFF. Here the CDR3 DNA reads TGTGCCAGCAGCTTAACCGGGGCGCGGGAGCTGTTTTTT.

This rearrangement joins TRBV6-2 or TRBV6-3 to TRBJ2-1, with 9 positions matching TRBD2. V was pared by 7 bases and J by 0 bases, with 4 bases of the junction left unmatched. Germline CDR1 is MNHEY and CDR2 is SVGEGT. This CDR3 has 15 amino acids. CDR3 sequence reads: CASTRSGSSYNEQFF. The CDR3 DNA reads TGTGCCAGCACCCGTAGCGGGAGCTCCTACAATGAGCAGTTCTTC.

The chain recombines TRBV12-3 or TRBV12-4 with TRBJ2-3; D possibly uses TRBD1 or TRBD2 (7 bases each). The ends were cut back, 6 bases at V and 3 bases at J, with 16 bases in the middle. The CDR3 spans 15 residues. CDR3 sequence (DNA): TGTGCCAGCAGCAACCCCCAGGGGGGGACAGATACGCAGTATTTT. Translation: CASSNPQGGTDTQYF.

This clonotype was detected only a few times. The chain uses TRBV28 and TRBJ2-7, with a weak D call TRBD1 (5 bases). V dropped 3 bases and J dropped 5 bases, with 20 bases sitting between them. The germline V gene encodes CDR1 MDHEN and CDR2 SYDVKM. CDR3 length equals 16 residues. CDR3 in amino acids: CASSLGGRSQGHEQYF. CDR3 DNA: TGTGCCAGCAGTTTGGGCGGCAGGAGTCAGGGTCACGAGCAGTACTTC.

The gene calls are TRBV29-1 and TRBJ2-5; D is unresolved. The CDR3 is 12 residues long. Trimming left V 2 bases short and J 4 bases short, with 8 bases between. Germline lookup yields CDR1 SQVTM and CDR2 ANQGSEA. This chain's CDR3 is CSVETWGETQYF. The CDR3 nucleotides are TGCAGCGTTGAAACGTGGGGAGAGACCCAGTACTTC.

This sequence joins TRBV29-1 and TRBJ2-3, with TRBD1 matching 10 bases. The CDR3 covers 12 residues. Trimming removed 8 bases from V and 5 bases from J; junction bases left unmatched: 4. Per the germline V gene, CDR1 is SQVTM and CDR2 is ANQGSEA. DNA for the CDR3: TGCAGCTTAAGGACAGGGGGAGATACGCAGTATTTT. Translated, it gives CSLRTGGDTQYF.

The rearrangement joins TRBV7-3 to TRBJ2-3; a possible D gene is TRBD1 (5 bases). V was trimmed by 6 bases and J by 5 bases, leaving 15 bases between them. CDR3 length: 14 amino acids. Germline V gives CDR1 SGHTA, CDR2 FQGTGA. The chain's CDR3 is CASRSNQGGDTQYF. In nucleotides, the CDR3 is TGTGCCAGCAGATCTAACCAGGGTGGAGATACGCAGTATTTT.

Note on this clonotype: One end of the junction varies from germline; a read error may be responsible. The chain has TRBV7-9 and TRBJ1-1; possible D gene TRBD1, 6 bases. This CDR3 has 15 amino acids. Germline V gene sequence: CDR1 SEHNR, CDR2 FQNEAQ (reference sequence). CDR3 DNA: TGTTCCAGCAGCTTAGGGGGACGGGGAGACACTGAAGCTTTCTTT. Amino acids: CSSSLGGRGDTEAFF. Filled out from reference TRBV7-9 and TRBJ1-1, the complete variable domain reads DTGVSQNPRHKITKRGQNVTFRCDPISEHNRLYWYRQTLGQGPEFLTYFQNEAQLEKSRLLSDRFSAERPKGSFSTLEIQRTEQGDSAMYLCSSSLGGRGDTEAFFGQGTRLTVV.

This chain joins TRBV11-2 and TRBJ2-1, with D uncertain. Trimming removed 0 bases at V and 6 bases at J, with 6 bases between. The CDR3 consists of 13 residues. Germline assignment: CDR1 SGHAT and CDR2 FQNNGV. CDR3 DNA sequence: TGTGCCAGCAGCTTAGAGTCGAGCAATGAGCAGTTCTTC. Translated, it gives CASSLESSNEQFF.

The rearrangement joins TRBV20-1 to TRBJ2-2; the D gene is possibly TRBD2 (5 bases). The V and J ends lost 3 bases and 4 bases respectively, with 15 bases between them. The germline V gene has CDR1 DFQATT and CDR2 SNEGSKA (reference sequence). This CDR3 comprises 15 residues. The CDR3 spells CSASPSGDGTGELFF. CDR3 bases: TGCAGTGCTAGTCCGAGCGGTGACGGCACCGGGGAGCTGTTTTTT.

The J gene is TRBJ1-2, the V gene TRBV4-1; no clear D. V was trimmed by 0 bases and J by 4 bases, leaving 12 bases between them. This CDR3 is 15 amino acids long. Germline V gene lookup returns CDR1 MGHRA and CDR2 YSYEKL. The CDR3 DNA reads as TGCGCCAGCAGCCAAGATCCGGCAGTGACCTATGGCTACACCTTC. Amino acid sequence: CASSQDPAVTYGYTF.

The gene calls are TRBV28 and TRBJ2-7, with no clear D. Germline-derived CDR1 and CDR2 are MDHEN and SYDVKM. This CDR3 region has 15 residues. V shed 2 bases and J shed 2 bases, with 13 bases lying between them. CDR3: CASSLVQQTAYEQYF. The CDR3, as DNA: TGTGCCAGCAGTTTAGTACAGCAAACCGCCTACGAGCAGTACTTC.

This chain links TRBV25-1 with TRBJ2-5; TRBD2 aligns across 7 bases. This CDR3 region has 14 residues. Germline CDR1 is MGHDK and CDR2 is SYGVNS. With 6 bases clipped from V and 1 base from J, the junction kept 5 bases outside the gene matches. CDR3 sequence: CASSEASGQETQYF. DNA of the CDR3: TGTGCCAGCAGCGAGGCTAGCGGCCAAGAGACCCAGTACTTC. Complete variable domain (other parts from reference TRBV25-1 and TRBJ2-5): EADIYQTPRYLVIGTGKKITLECSQTMGHDKMYWYQQDPGMELHLIHYSYGVNSTEKGDLSSESTVSRIRTEHFPLTLESARPSHTSQYLCASSEASGQETQYFGPGTRLLVL.

This clonotype was found once. The chain carries TRBV7-8 and TRBJ2-3; 8 bases line up with TRBD2. CDR3 length: 16 amino acids. The junction had 14 bases not matched to a gene; V was cut back by 7 bases and J by 5 bases. From germline, CDR1 is SGHVS and CDR2 FQNEAQ. The DNA of the CDR3 is TGTGCCAGCATCCGCACTAGCGGAAGGGGCCAAGATACGCAGTATTTT. It specifies CASIRTSGRGQDTQYF.

This clonotype was picked up a small number of times. This chain uses TRBV12-3 or TRBV12-4 with TRBJ1-3; the D is unclear. Trimming pared 5 bases from V and 0 bases from J, leaving 5 bases between. The CDR3 spans 13 residues. The CDR3 spells CASSNYSGNTIYF. The DNA for the CDR3 is TGTGCCAGCAGTAACTACTCTGGAAACACCATATATTTT.

This clonotype has more than one count but fewer than ten. This rearrangement joins TRBV5-1 to TRBJ1-1; 9 bases are a match to TRBD1. The J segment lost 11 bases and the V segment lost 3 bases, leaving 8 bases of the junction unmatched. The length of the CDR3 is 13 residues. Germline V gene lookup returns CDR1 SGHRS and CDR2 YFSETQ. The CDR3 is CASSWDRASFAFF. CDR3 in DNA: TGCGCCAGCAGCTGGGACAGGGCGTCATTCGCTTTCTTT.

This clonotype has just a few counts. This rearrangement joins TRBV12-3 or TRBV12-4 to TRBJ2-5; D may match TRBD1 or TRBD2 (5 bases each). The V and J ends lost 4 bases and 5 bases respectively, with 14 bases between them. This CDR3 has 14 residues. CDR3 region: CASSSGALGETQYF. The CDR3 nucleotides are TGTGCCAGCAGTTCCGGGGCGTTGGGCGAGACCCAGTACTTC.

The chain joins TRBV2 to TRBJ2-1; 8 bases match TRBD2. The CDR3 contains 15 residues. The germline CDR1 and CDR2 sequences are SNHLY and FYNNEI. Trimming removed 3 bases from V and 8 bases from J; junction bases left unmatched: 9. The DNA of the CDR3 is TGTGCCAGCAGTGAGGGTCTAGCGGGTTTAGATGAGCAGTTCTTC. Translation: CASSEGLAGLDEQFF. The whole variable domain, remainder taken from reference TRBV2 and TRBJ2-1, is EPEVTQTPSHQVTQMGQEVILRCVPISNHLYFYWYRQILGQKVEFLVSFYNNEISEKSEIFDDQFSVERPDGSNFTLKIRSTKLEDSAMYFCASSEGLAGLDEQFFGPGTRLTVL.

The genes are TRBV14 and TRBJ2-3; tentatively, D is TRBD1 (5 bases). Germline lookup yields CDR1 SGHDN and CDR2 FVKESK. CDR3 length: 14 amino acids. Trimming left V 5 bases short and J 2 bases short, with 11 bases between. CDR3 DNA sequence: TGTGCCAGCAGCTACAGGTACCACACAGATACGCAGTATTTT. Its translation is CASSYRYHTDTQYF.

This chain joins TRBV6-2 or TRBV6-3 and TRBJ2-7, with D possibly TRBD2 on 6 matching bases. The CDR3 sequence is 12 residues long. Per the germline V gene, CDR1 is MNHEY and CDR2 is SVGEGT. The germline V and J ends were trimmed by 5 bases and 4 bases, with 9 bases remaining between them. DNA for the CDR3: TGTGCCAGCAGTAATAGCGGATACGAGCAGTACTTC. It codes for CASSNSGYEQYF.

In its sample, this clonotype was seen many times. A read error may account for a junction end that differs from germline. This rearrangement joins TRBV5-1 to TRBJ2-5; D is ambiguous. The CDR3 sequence is 13 residues long. Per the germline V gene, CDR1 is SGHRS and CDR2 is YFSETQ. CDR3 coding DNA: TGCGCCAGCAGCCCCGACAACCAAGGGACCCAGTACTTC. This translates into CASSPDNQGTQYF.

This clonotype was detected a few times. V and J are TRBV6-2 or TRBV6-3 and TRBJ2-7; D is possibly TRBD1 (5 bases). CDR3 length: 13 amino acids. CDR1 MNHEY and CDR2 SVGEGT come from the germline V gene. V was trimmed by 6 bases and J by 3 bases, leaving 12 bases between them. The CDR3 DNA sequence: TGTGCCAGCAGCCGCAGGGATCTCTACGAGCAGTACTTC. Translating gives CASSRRDLYEQYF.

This rearrangement joins TRBV3-1 to TRBJ2-1; weak D call: TRBD2 (6 bases). The germline gives CDR1 LGHDT, CDR2 YNNKEL (reference sequence). V was shortened by 2 bases and J by 4 bases, with 6 bases between the two germline ends. The CDR3 has 13 amino acids. The CDR3 nucleotides read TGTGCCAGCAGCCAACTAGCGTACAATGAGCAGTTCTTC. Residues: CASSQLAYNEQFF.

The chain links TRBV5-1 to TRBJ1-2; D is perhaps TRBD1 (6 bases). Per germline, CDR1 SGHRS and CDR2 YFSETQ. Trimming removed 3 bases from V and 7 bases from J, with 19 bases in between. This CDR3 has 15 amino acids. CDR3 bases: TGCGCCAGCAGCTCCACCGGGGGGCAAAAGGGTGGCTACACCTTC. This sequence encodes CASSSTGGQKGGYTF.

The genes are TRBV29-1 and TRBJ1-3; a weak D match, TRBD1 (5 bases). This CDR3 is built from 14 residues. Trimming shortened V by 5 bases and J by 3 bases, and 14 bases separated the two germline ends. Looked up from germline, CDR1 is SQVTM and CDR2 is ANQGSEA. The CDR3 reads CSVSRELGGNTIYF. CDR3 DNA: TGCAGCGTTTCCAGGGAGTTGGGTGGAAACACCATATATTTT.

The chain links TRBV5-1 to TRBJ2-3; 8 bases align to TRBD1. The CDR3 extends over 14 amino acids. V gave up 4 bases and J gave up 2 bases; unmatched junction bases: 3. Germline lookup yields CDR1 SGHRS and CDR2 YFSETQ. The CDR3 is CASSQGQATDTQYF. CDR3 DNA: TGCGCCAGCAGCCAGGGACAGGCCACAGATACGCAGTATTTT.